This is a list of T cell receptor beta chains from one sample in a study of T cell responses to AZD1222 COVID-19 vaccine. The method was immunoSEQ multiplex PCR; TCRdb's version includes in-frame clones alone and lacks a portion of them. Seen here are roughly 120,000 clones, approximately 85% observed once, and the top ten hold 18%. The sample here was peripheral blood, taken on day 0 of MenACWY control vaccination. These receptors all stem from an adult in good health. Both conserved end residues are part of each CDR3. Fields, in order: J gene, D gene, clone size, V gene, CDR3 DNA, CDR3 protein. D genes are given only for firm matches. The size of a clone is reported for some rows only, either as once, few or many, or as a class for expanded clones.

>TRBJ2-7|.|.|TRBV30
TGTGCCTGGAGTGTTGGACAGCCCTACGAGCAGTACTTC
CAWSVGQPYEQYF
>TRBJ2-4|TRBD2|few|TRBV7-9
TGTGCCAGCAGCAAAGCGGGGGATGAAGCCAAAAACATTCAGTACTTC
CASSKAGDEAKNIQYF
>TRBJ1-4|TRBD1|.|TRBV11-2
TGTGCCAGCAGTCGAAGGACAGGGGGTTTTAATGAAAAACTGTTTTTT
CASSRRTGGFNEKLFF
>TRBJ1-2|.|.|TRBV28
TGTGCCAGCATCCTATCCTCCGACGGCGTCTACACCTTC
CASILSSDGVYTF
>TRBJ2-7|TRBD2|.|TRBV5-4
TGTGCCAGCAGCTTGGGCGGGAGGCCCTACGAGCAGTACTTC
CASSLGGRPYEQYF
>TRBJ2-1|TRBD2|.|TRBV24-1
TGTGCCACCAGTGCGAACACGAGGACTAGCGGCTACAATGAGCAGTTCTTC
CATSANTRTSGYNEQFF
>TRBJ2-1|.|.|TRBV24-1
TGTGCCACCAGTCCCTATTCGTGGGGGGAGCAGTTCTTC
CATSPYSWGEQFF
>TRBJ1-2|.|.|TRBV28
TGTGCCAGCAGTACTGTCTATGGCTACACCTTC
CASSTVYGYTF
>TRBJ2-7|TRBD2|.|TRBV28
TGTGCCAGCAGAGGGACTAGCGGCTCAATTCGGGAGCAGTACTTC
CASRGTSGSIREQYF
>TRBJ1-6|.|.|TRBV5-1
TGCGCCAGCAGCTTGGGACAGACTAGTATCTCCTATAATTCACCCCTCCACTTT
CASSLGQTSISYNSPLHF
>TRBJ1-6|.|.|TRBV10-3
TGTGCCATCAGTGATAAAGAGAGGGCCCCAAATTCACCCCTCCACTTT
CAISDKERAPNSPLHF
>TRBJ2-1|.|.|TRBV30
TGTGCCTGGACAGACGCCTACAATGAGCAGTTCTTC
CAWTDAYNEQFF
>TRBJ1-2|TRBD1|.|TRBV30
TGTGCCTGGGCGACAGGGGATGGCTACACCTTC
CAWATGDGYTF
>TRBJ1-1|.|.|TRBV3-1/TRBV3-2
TGTGCCAGCAGCAAACAGGGGAACACTGAAGCTTTCTTT
CASSKQGNTEAFF
>TRBJ1-1|.|.|TRBV3-1/TRBV3-2
TGTGCCAGCAGCCAAGTCGCGAACACTGAAGCTTTCTTT
CASSQVANTEAFF
>TRBJ1-2|TRBD1|.|TRBV5-1
TGCGCCAGCAGCTTGGGGACAGGGGACTATGGCTACACCTTC
CASSLGTGDYGYTF
>TRBJ2-7|.|.|TRBV4-2
TGTGCCAGCAGCCGGAATGAGGCAGACTACGAGCAGTACTTC
CASSRNEADYEQYF
>TRBJ2-7|TRBD1|.|TRBV6-5
TGTGCCAGCAGGGACCGGACAGGGGGATTCTACGAGCAGTACTTC
CASRDRTGGFYEQYF
>TRBJ1-1|.|.|TRBV5-1
TGCGCCAGCAGCTTGTCTAGAGGGAACACTGAAGCTTTCTTT
CASSLSRGNTEAFF
>TRBJ2-3|.|.|TRBV7-9
TGTGCCAGCAGCTTAAACCTACGGGGGGATACGCAGTATTTT
CASSLNLRGDTQYF
>TRBJ1-4|.|few|TRBV6-5
TGTGCCAGCAGTTACGGCCCAGGGTATGAAAAACTGTTTTTT
CASSYGPGYEKLFF
>TRBJ2-7|.|.|TRBV6-4
TGTGCCAGCAGTGGGGGATCTCGGCTCTCCTACGAGCAGTACTTC
CASSGGSRLSYEQYF
>TRBJ1-6|.|once|TRBV28
TGTGCCACCAGACCCGGCCACGGGACCGTTAATTCACCCCTCCACTTT
CATRPGHGTVNSPLHF
>TRBJ1-1|TRBD1|.|TRBV19
TGTGCCAGTAGCATCAAGACAGGGCCGGCCGCTGCGGCTTTCTTT
CASSIKTGPAAAAFF
>TRBJ2-2|TRBD2|few|TRBV7-7
TGTGCCAGCAGCTTACAGCGGGAGGGCACCGGGGAGCTGTTTTTT
CASSLQREGTGELFF
>TRBJ1-3|.|.|TRBV5-5
TGTGCCAGCAGCCCCCGGTCGACCAGGAACACCATATATTTT
CASSPRSTRNTIYF
>TRBJ1-4|.|.|TRBV9
TGTGCCAGCAGCGAACATCAGGGGAGGATCGGAAAACTGTTTTTT
CASSEHQGRIGKLFF
>TRBJ2-7|TRBD2|.|TRBV11-2
TGTGCCAGCAGCTCAGGGACTAGCGGGAGAGGCGAGCAGTACTTC
CASSSGTSGRGEQYF
>TRBJ2-3|TRBD1|.|TRBV5-4
TGTGCCAGCAGCTCGGGACAGTTCACAGATACGCAGTATTTT
CASSSGQFTDTQYF
>TRBJ2-3|TRBD1|.|TRBV13
TGTGCCAGCAGCTTGATAGGAACAGGGGGAGATACGCAGTATTTT
CASSLIGTGGDTQYF
>TRBJ2-3|.|once|TRBV28
TGTGCCAGCAGTCCTCTCGCGACAGATACGCAGTATTTT
CASSPLATDTQYF
>TRBJ2-7|.|.|TRBV24-1
TGTGCCACCAGCGGGACAACGAGGGAGCAGTACTTC
CATSGTTREQYF
>TRBJ2-1|TRBD2|.|TRBV5-1
TGCGCCAGCAGCTTGGGTAGCGGGAGATACAATGAGCAGTTCTTC
CASSLGSGRYNEQFF